One sample yielded the 32 T cell receptor beta chains listed below, sequenced in a study of T-cell memory formation after mild COVID-19. TCRdb re-called the 5' RACE reads through MiXCR, storing one row per CDR3 protein. The sample lists about 410,000 distinct CDR3 sequences; about a quarter were seen once. The sequenced material came from PBMCs or a T cell subset sorted from them (not recorded which). The receptors come from an adult woman who had mild COVID-19 (a few samples of this study predate the infection). Cell type and time point are not known.

This clonotype was counted at least ten times. V is TRBV25-1 and J is TRBJ2-3; D is unclear. V shed 8 bases and J shed 2 bases, with 5 bases lying between them. The length of the CDR3 is 11 residues. Germline-derived CDR1 and CDR2 are MGHDK and SYGVNS. CDR3 DNA sequence: TGTGCCAGCGGCCTCACAGATACGCAGTATTTT. Its protein is CASGLTDTQYF. Full variable domain (outside the CDR3, taken from reference TRBV25-1 and TRBJ2-3): EADIYQTPRYLVIGTGKKITLECSQTMGHDKMYWYQQDPGMELHLIHYSYGVNSTEKGDLSSESTVSRIRTEHFPLTLESARPSHTSQYLCASGLTDTQYFGPGTRLTVL.

This clonotype was observed a handful of times. The chain recombines TRBV4-1 with TRBJ2-6; TRBD1 matches at 8 bases. Unmatched junction bases numbered 12, after V lost 1 base and J lost 4 bases. Per germline, CDR1 MGHRA and CDR2 YSYEKL. This CDR3 has 19 amino acids. The CDR3 region is CASSQGEWDRTYGANVLTF. The CDR3 DNA is TGCGCCAGCAGCCAAGGGGAATGGGACAGGACGTACGGGGCCAACGTCCTGACTTTC.

The rearrangement joins TRBV6-5 to TRBJ2-2; 7 bases match TRBD1. Germline-derived CDR1 and CDR2 are MNHEY and SVGAGI. This CDR3 spans 13 amino acids. J lost 6 bases, V lost 6 bases, and 4 bases had no gene match. CDR3 DNA sequence: TGTGCCAGCAGACCCCAGGGGGCCGGGGAGCTGTTTTTT. Protein sequence: CASRPQGAGELFF.

CDR3 protein: CASSILGQGANTDTQYF. DNA of the CDR3: TGTGCCAGTAGTATCCTAGGACAGGGGGCCAACACAGATACGCAGTATTTT. The chain links TRBV19 to TRBJ2-3, with 11 bases identical to TRBD1. The CDR3 has 17 amino acids. Germline-derived CDR1 and CDR2 are LNHDA and SQIVND (reference sequence). Losses at the gene ends were 3 bases for V and 2 bases for J; bases not matched to a gene: 7. The complete variable domain, with remaining parts taken from reference TRBV19 and TRBJ2-3, reads DGGITQSPKYLFRKEGQNVTLSCEQNLNHDAMYWYRQDPGQGLRLIYYSQIVNDFQKGDIAEGYSVSREKKESFPLTVTSAQKNPTAFYLCASSILGQGANTDTQYFGPGTRLTVL.

This clonotype has at least ten counts. V gene TRBV7-8 combines with J gene TRBJ2-3, with D perhaps matching TRBD1 (5 bases). Germline V gene sequence: CDR1 SGHVS, CDR2 FQNEAQ. There are 15 residues in the CDR3. Trimming stripped 5 bases from V and 6 bases from J, with 18 bases between. CDR3 in amino acids: CASSLQGARRDTQYF. The CDR3 DNA follows: TGTGCCAGCAGCCTTCAAGGGGCACGGCGGGATACGCAGTATTTT.

This rearrangement joins TRBV6-5 to TRBJ1-1, with D perhaps matching TRBD1 (6 bases). From germline, CDR1 is MNHEY and CDR2 SVGAGI. Trimming left V 5 bases short and J 5 bases short, with 12 bases between. CDR3 length equals 13 residues. In DNA form, the CDR3 reads TGTGCCAGCAGTAACAGGGAATCGACTGAAGCTTTCTTT. Amino acids: CASSNRESTEAFF.

The chain has TRBV18 and TRBJ1-2; maybe TRBD1 (6 bases). Germline V gene sequence: CDR1 KGHSH, CDR2 LQKENI. The CDR3 is 16 residues long. V was trimmed by 1 base and J by 0 bases, leaving 12 bases between them. The CDR3 DNA follows: TGTGCCAGCTCACCACGGGACACCCTTACTAACTATGGCTACACCTTC. It specifies CASSPRDTLTNYGYTF.

This clonotype was observed a few times. The chain couples TRBV2 to TRBJ2-1; D not certain. CDR3 length: 15 amino acids. The V end lost 2 bases, the J end lost 2 bases, and 10 bases lay between the germline ends. Germline assignment: CDR1 SNHLY and CDR2 FYNNEI. The CDR3: CASSESPLPYNEQFF. The CDR3 DNA reads TGTGCCAGCAGTGAAAGTCCCTTACCCTACAATGAGCAGTTCTTC.

This clonotype has more than one count but fewer than ten. The V and J genes are TRBV13 and TRBJ1-4, with 11 nucleotides matching TRBD1. The CDR3 spans 14 residues. J gave up 7 bases and V 5 bases, and 3 bases lay outside the gene matches. Germline CDR1 PRHDT, CDR2 FYEKMQ (reference sequence). This CDR3 is CASSLGTGGEKLFF. The CDR3, as DNA: TGTGCCAGCAGCCTCGGGACAGGGGGTGAAAAACTGTTTTTT.

This clonotype has at least ten counts. This chain connects TRBV20-1 to TRBJ2-3; TRBD2 agrees at 7 bases. The CDR3 consists of 16 residues. The trim removed 3 bases at V and 1 base at J, leaving 10 bases unmatched. The germline V gene has CDR1 DFQATT and CDR2 SNEGSKA (reference sequence). The CDR3 DNA is TGCAGTGCTAGCGGGAGGTTCCTAAAGGGCACAGATACGCAGTATTTT. It translates to CSASGRFLKGTDTQYF.

This chain links TRBV6-5 with TRBJ2-2; 9 positions match TRBD1. Germline assignment: CDR1 MNHEY and CDR2 SVGAGI. There are 18 residues in the CDR3. Germline trimming cut 7 bases from V and 5 bases from J; bases unmatched to any gene: 17. CDR3 loop: CASTLMARRDRETGELFF. In nucleotides, the CDR3 is TGTGCCAGCACCCTCATGGCACGCCGGGACAGGGAAACCGGGGAGCTGTTTTTT.

This clonotype came up a few times. The V call is TRBV9, the J call TRBJ2-2; D gene unclear. The V gene lost 0 bases and the J gene lost 1 base, with 4 bases spanning the gap. The germline gives CDR1 SGDLS, CDR2 YYNGEE. This CDR3 is 14 amino acids long. CDR3 in DNA: TGTGCCAGCAGCGTAGTCGGGAACACCGGGGAGCTGTTTTTT. Its translation: CASSVVGNTGELFF. Based on the CDR3 plus reference TRBV9 and TRBJ2-2, the full variable domain is DSGVTQTPKHLITATGQRVTLRCSPRSGDLSVYWYQQSLDQGLQFLIQYYNGEERAKGNILERFSAQQFPDLHSELNLSSLELGDSALYFCASSVVGNTGELFFGEGSRLTVL.

This CDR3 reads CASTAGGGHNEQFF. Written as DNA, the CDR3 is TGTGCCAGCACCGCCGGGGGCGGGCACAATGAGCAGTTCTTC. The rearrangement uses TRBV25-1 and TRBJ2-1; D could derive from TRBD1 or TRBD2 (6 bases each). The CDR3 length is 14 residues. Trimming removed 7 bases from V and 5 bases from J, with 15 bases in between. Germline CDR1 is MGHDK and CDR2 is SYGVNS.

This clonotype was picked up a small number of times. This chain connects TRBV11-2 to TRBJ2-5; D is unclear. CDR3 length: 14 residues. Germline loops: CDR1 SGHAT, CDR2 FQNNGV. V dropped 0 bases and J dropped 4 bases, with 9 bases sitting between them. In DNA form, the CDR3 reads TGTGCCAGCAGCTTAGATCGGGCCTCAGAGACCCAGTACTTC. Protein product: CASSLDRASETQYF.

This clonotype has just a few counts. V usage is TRBV5-1 and J usage is TRBJ2-5; 7 nucleotides line up with TRBD2. The V segment lost 3 bases and the J segment 2 bases; nucleotides outside the gene matches: 4. Germline values: CDR1 SGHRS, CDR2 YFSETQ. The CDR3 has 14 residues. CDR3 sequence: CASSSGEGQETQYF. DNA of the CDR3: TGCGCCAGCAGCTCGGGGGAGGGTCAAGAGACCCAGTACTTC.

This clonotype appeared a few times. This sequence joins TRBV12-3 or TRBV12-4 and TRBJ2-5; D gene unclear. V lost 4 bases to trimming and J lost 6 bases, with 9 bases between them. The CDR3 spans 12 residues. Written as DNA, the CDR3 is TGTGCCAGCAGTTGGAGCGCCCAGACCCAGTACTTC. It yields the protein CASSWSAQTQYF.

In this sample, this clonotype turned up a few times. The junction differs from germline at one of its ends, possibly a read error. The chain links TRBV12-3 or TRBV12-4 to TRBJ1-2, with D unresolved. CDR3 length equals 16 residues. CDR3 nucleotide sequence: TGTGCCATCTCCCCTCGGGAGGGTGGGTCTAATTATGGCTACACCTTC. Its translation: CAISPREGGSNYGYTF.

This clonotype appeared a few times. This CDR3 reads CASSGQGTGVSYEQYF. The CDR3 region has the DNA TGTGCCAGCAGCGGTCAAGGGACAGGGGTATCCTACGAGCAGTACTTC. The genes are TRBV13 and TRBJ2-7, with 10 bases that match TRBD1. The CDR3 length is 16 residues. CDR1 and CDR2 (germline): PRHDT, FYEKMQ (reference sequence). After removal of 5 bases from V and 1 base from J, the junction contained 8 bases not matched to a gene.

Many counts were recorded for this clonotype. The chain combines TRBV29-1 with TRBJ2-1, with 10 bases that match TRBD2. Per germline, CDR1 SQVTM and CDR2 ANQGSEA. The CDR3 is made up of 14 amino acids. Germline trimming cut 1 base from V and 7 bases from J; bases unmatched to any gene: 4. The CDR3 sequence is CSVEGSGRVNEQFF. DNA of the CDR3: TGCAGCGTTGAAGGCAGCGGGAGGGTTAATGAGCAGTTCTTC.

The chain has TRBV2 and TRBJ2-4, with D maybe TRBD2 (6 bases). Germline V gene lookup returns CDR1 SNHLY and CDR2 FYNNEI. The CDR3 runs to 13 residues. V was cut by 0 bases and J by 6 bases, with 6 bases left in between. CDR3 sequence (DNA): TGTGCCAGCAGTGAAGCGACTAGAAACATTCAGTACTTC. It specifies CASSEATRNIQYF.

The chain carries TRBV27 and TRBJ1-6; no clear D. Germline CDR1 is MNHEY and CDR2 is SMNVEV (reference sequence). V lost 5 bases and J 5 bases, leaving 7 bases between the germline ends. This CDR3 is 13 amino acids long. This CDR3 reads CASSAVHNSPLHF. Here the CDR3 DNA reads TGTGCCAGCAGTGCCGTTCATAATTCACCCCTCCACTTT.

V is TRBV6-6 and J is TRBJ1-1, with D possibly TRBD1 on 6 matching bases. The V end was cut by 6 bases, the J end by 0 bases, with 14 bases between. This CDR3 region has 15 residues. From germline, CDR1 is MNHNY and CDR2 SVGAGI (reference sequence). Written as DNA, the CDR3 is TGTGCCAGCAGGGGAGCACAGGGATTGAACACTGAAGCTTTCTTT. Encoded protein: CASRGAQGLNTEAFF.

The V gene is TRBV20-1, the J gene TRBJ1-2; 7 nucleotides match TRBD1. With 6 bases clipped from V and 6 bases from J, the junction kept 10 bases outside the gene matches. The CDR3 loop spans 13 amino acids. Germline CDR1 is DFQATT and CDR2 is SNEGSKA (reference sequence). Here the CDR3 reads CSAATGKNNGYTF. CDR3 DNA: TGCAGTGCCGCGACAGGGAAGAATAATGGCTACACCTTC.

This clonotype was seen just once. The chain couples TRBV9 to TRBJ2-1, with 12 bases fitting TRBD2. This CDR3 has 16 residues. V shed 4 bases, J shed 6 bases, and the junction held 8 bases outside the gene matches. Germline V gene lookup returns CDR1 SGDLS and CDR2 YYNGEE. The CDR3 loop is CASSPGASGGANEQFF. The CDR3 DNA sequence: TGTGCCAGCAGCCCCGGAGCTAGCGGGGGGGCCAATGAGCAGTTCTTC.

The CDR3 bases are TGCGCCAGCAGCCAAGATCTCGGCGTAATAGGGGAAGGGCAGTTCTTC. Translating it yields CASSQDLGVIGEGQFF. The rearrangement joins TRBV4-3 to TRBJ2-1, with D tentatively TRBD1 (5 bases). The V gene lost 0 bases and the J gene lost 12 bases, with 21 bases spanning the gap. This CDR3 has 16 residues. Germline V gene lookup returns CDR1 LGHNA and CDR2 YSLEER.

CDR3 sequence: CASSESSGKETQYF. As DNA, the CDR3 is TGTGCCAGCAGCGAGAGTAGCGGGAAAGAGACCCAGTACTTC. V gene TRBV4-2 combines with J gene TRBJ2-5, with 8 bases aligning to TRBD2. Losses at the gene ends were 5 bases for V and 3 bases for J; bases not matched to a gene: 5. The V gene's germline CDR1 is LGHNA and CDR2 YNFKEQ. There are 14 residues in the CDR3.

The chain carries TRBV20-1 and TRBJ1-2, with TRBD1 identical over 8 bases. In germline, CDR1 is DFQATT, CDR2 SNEGSKA (reference sequence). The J segment lost 4 bases and the V segment lost 6 bases, leaving 10 bases of the junction unmatched. CDR3 length: 14 amino acids. The CDR3 coding sequence is TGCAGTGCAAAGGACAGGGTTTGGCCCTATGGCTACACCTTC. This gives the protein CSAKDRVWPYGYTF.

The chain couples TRBV4-1 to TRBJ2-7; 8 positions match TRBD1. The V and J ends lost 0 bases and 0 bases, in that order; junction bases with no gene match: 25. The germline CDR1 and CDR2 sequences are MGHRA and YSYEKL. The CDR3 loop spans 23 amino acids. DNA for the CDR3: TGCGCCAGCAGCCAAGAGCCCCCGGGGTATGTGGGAATTGAGACAGGGGACTCCTACGAGCAGTACTTC. This sequence encodes CASSQEPPGYVGIETGDSYEQYF.

This clonotype has at least ten counts. The CDR3 DNA is TGTGCCAGCAGTGGGGAGGGGGCCTACAATGAGCAGTTCTTC. This codes for CASSGEGAYNEQFF. V gene TRBV12-3 or TRBV12-4 combines with J gene TRBJ2-1; possibly TRBD2 for D (7 bases). The germline V and J ends were trimmed by 5 bases and 2 bases, with 10 bases remaining between them. The CDR3 is 14 amino acids.

The chain has TRBV7-9 and TRBJ1-1, with D tentatively TRBD1 (5 bases). V was trimmed by 6 bases and J by 2 bases, leaving 10 bases between them. Germline V gene lookup returns CDR1 SEHNR and CDR2 FQNEAQ (reference sequence). The CDR3 length is 13 residues. DNA for the CDR3: TGTGCCAGCAGAAGGGGCGGAAACACTGAAGCTTTCTTT. It yields the protein CASRRGGNTEAFF.

This chain connects TRBV18 to TRBJ1-2; unclear D gene. CDR1 KGHSH and CDR2 LQKENI come from the germline V gene. The CDR3 is 16 amino acids. The V and J ends lost 6 bases and 0 bases respectively, with 17 bases between them. CDR3 bases: TGTGCCAGCTCCCGAGGCCAGTTTGAATCTAACTATGGCTACACCTTC. Translation: CASSRGQFESNYGYTF.

In the case of this clonotype: A read error may produce the germline difference seen at one junction end. The genes are TRBV7-2 and TRBJ2-3, with D tentatively TRBD2 (6 bases). CDR1 is SGHTA, CDR2 FQGNSA, per germline. The CDR3 has 16 residues. The CDR3: CDSSPRRATSTDTQYF. The DNA of the CDR3 is TGTGACAGCAGCCCCCGGAGGGCTACCAGCACAGATACGCAGTATTTT.